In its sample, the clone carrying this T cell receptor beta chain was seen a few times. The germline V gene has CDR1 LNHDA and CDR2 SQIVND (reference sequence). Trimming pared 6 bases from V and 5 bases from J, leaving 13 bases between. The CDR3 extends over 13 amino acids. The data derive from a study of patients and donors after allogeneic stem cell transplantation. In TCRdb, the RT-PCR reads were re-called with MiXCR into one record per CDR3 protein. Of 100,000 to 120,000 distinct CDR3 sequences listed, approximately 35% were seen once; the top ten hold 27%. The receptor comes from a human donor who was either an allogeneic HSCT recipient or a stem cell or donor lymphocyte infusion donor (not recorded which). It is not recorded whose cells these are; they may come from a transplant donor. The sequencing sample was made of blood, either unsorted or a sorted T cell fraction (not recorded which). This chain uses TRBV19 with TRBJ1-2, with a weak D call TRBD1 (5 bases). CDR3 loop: CASSHDSFYGYTF. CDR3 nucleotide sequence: TGTGCCAGTAGCCATGACAGTTTTTATGGCTACACCTTC.